The TCR beta chain described here comes from a study of blood T cell repertoires in COVID-19. Background on the study: PBMCs, B-cell-depleted T cells, or T cells were the source of the cDNA or gDNA that made up the material.

The recovered donors of Cohort 3 showed two negative PCRs, clearance, or symptom resolution. Profiling relied on immunoSEQ multiplex PCR, and the TCRdb table lists in-frame clones only, not all of them. The data show 200,000 to 250,000 clones, around 80% seen once. Material for sequencing was PBMCs or T cells enriched from blood (not recorded which). This receptor was obtained from a man in his sixties who had recovered from COVID-19.

CDR3 amino acids: CASSSFRGEQFF. DNA for the CDR3: TGTGCCAGCAGCTCTTTTAGGGGTGAGCAGTTCTTC. The chain links TRBV11-2 to TRBJ2-1, with D perhaps matching TRBD1 (5 bases). Germline CDR1 SGHAT, CDR2 FQNNGV. V was clipped by 4 bases and J by 9 bases, with 10 bases between them. This CDR3 has 12 amino acids.